The rows below give T cell receptor beta chains drawn from one sample of a study of molecular identifiers for immune sequencing clone quantification. In TCRdb, the PCR reads were re-called with MiXCR into one record per CDR3 protein. The sample shows approximately 680,000 distinct CDR3 sequences, roughly 23% of them seen only once. The sequenced sample was naive CD8+ T cells from blood, with Jurkat cell RNA spiked in. The source of these receptors is a human donor in good health. Some libraries in this study had Jurkat cell RNA spiked in. CDR3s include the opening cysteine and the closing phenylalanine or tryptophan. A D gene is named only where the DNA matches it firmly. Expanded clones are given a class, and other clones once, few, many or no size at all.

cdr3_aa,cdr3_nt,v_call,j_call,clone_size,d_call
CATSDSGTGWPQYF,TGTGCCACCAGTGATTCCGGGACAGGGTGGCCCCAGTACTTC,TRBV24-1,TRBJ2-7,many,TRBD1
CASSSSAGSYEQYF,TGTGCCAGCAGCTCTAGTGCTGGATCCTACGAGCAGTACTTC,TRBV7-9,TRBJ2-7,.,.
CASSSGLHQPQHF,TGTGCCAGCAGTTCAGGGCTGCATCAGCCCCAGCATTTT,TRBV27,TRBJ1-5,.,.
CATSSRASGMYNEQFF,TGTGCCACCAGCAGTCGGGCTAGCGGTATGTACAATGAGCAGTTCTTC,TRBV15,TRBJ2-1,.,TRBD2
CSARVEGEYTEAFF,TGCAGTGCTAGAGTTGAGGGGGAGTATACTGAAGCTTTCTTT,TRBV20-1,TRBJ1-1,many,.
CASRIVANEKLFF,TGTGCCAGCAGGATCGTTGCCAATGAAAAACTGTTTTTT,TRBV28,TRBJ1-4,many,.
CASSQDRQGGYGYTF,TGCGCCAGCAGCCAAGACAGGCAGGGAGGTTATGGCTACACCTTC,TRBV4-3,TRBJ1-2,few,.
CSVAAGSAEQFF,TGCAGCGTTGCGGCAGGGTCGGCTGAGCAGTTCTTC,TRBV29-1,TRBJ2-1,many,.
CASSPDGYNEQFF,TGTGCCAGCAGCCCGGACGGGTACAATGAGCAGTTCTTC,TRBV7-9,TRBJ2-1,.,.
CAIGTSESPRSETQYF,TGTGCCATCGGGACTAGCGAATCGCCGCGATCAGAGACCCAGTACTTC,TRBV5-4,TRBJ2-5,many,TRBD2
CATTEGLAGGGEQFF,TGTGCCACCACCGAAGGACTAGCGGGAGGCGGTGAGCAGTTCTTC,TRBV24-1,TRBJ2-1,many,TRBD2
CASSIYPTSGSFSYEQYF,TGCGCCAGCAGCATCTACCCGACTAGCGGGAGCTTCTCCTACGAGCAGTACTTC,TRBV5-1,TRBJ2-7,many,TRBD2
CASSLGHFEAFF,TGTGCCAGTAGTCTCGGACATTTCGAAGCTTTCTTT,TRBV19,TRBJ1-1,.,.
CASSSIPYEQYF,TGTGCCAGCAGTTCCATACCCTACGAGCAGTACTTC,TRBV12-3/TRBV12-4,TRBJ2-7,few,.
CAISGPGTGGEQYF,TGTGCCATCAGTGGTCCCGGGACAGGGGGCGAGCAGTACTTC,TRBV10-3,TRBJ2-7,.,TRBD1
CASSQAGSTYEQYF,TGTGCCAGCAGCCAGGCAGGGAGTACCTACGAGCAGTACTTC,TRBV5-6,TRBJ2-7,.,.
CASGQSSYEQYF,TGTGCCTCGGGACAGAGCTCCTACGAGCAGTACTTC,TRBV13,TRBJ2-7,few,TRBD1
CSAGRGSYEQYF,TGCAGTGCAGGGCGGGGATCCTACGAGCAGTACTTC,TRBV20-1,TRBJ2-7,.,.
CASSHQGTPYEQYF,TGTGCCAGCAGCCACCAGGGGACACCCTACGAGCAGTACTTC,TRBV7-9,TRBJ2-7,few,.
CARKGTAYGYTF,TGTGCCCGGAAGGGGACAGCCTATGGCTACACCTTC,TRBV30,TRBJ1-2,.,TRBD1
CASTQDPNSGNTIYF,TGTGCCAGTACCCAGGACCCAAACTCTGGAAACACCATATATTTT,TRBV19,TRBJ1-3,few,.
CASSDVISYNSPLHF,TGTGCCAGCAGTGATGTCATCTCCTATAATTCACCCCTCCACTTT,TRBV2,TRBJ1-6,.,.
CASSTTSVNEQFF,TGTGCCAGCAGCACAACTAGCGTCAATGAGCAGTTCTTC,TRBV9,TRBJ2-1,.,TRBD2
CASSPTTPKYSTDTQYF,TGTGCCAGCAGTCCTACCACCCCGAAATATAGCACAGATACGCAGTATTTT,TRBV6-5,TRBJ2-3,many,.
CAWGGSRGYEQYF,TGTGCCTGGGGGGGTAGCAGGGGTTACGAGCAGTACTTC,TRBV30,TRBJ2-7,.,.